This TCR beta chain was sequenced during a study of blood T cell repertoires in COVID-19. Across the study: Samples of COVID-19 (acute and convalescent) were obtained from the United States, Italy and Spain.

Trimming removed 2 bases from V and 4 bases from J; junction bases left unmatched: 6. Germline V gene sequence: CDR1 MNHEY, CDR2 SVGEGT. The CDR3 length is 15 residues. Original processing notes: For nucleated cells, counts were estimated from reference gene primer amplification. Assay used: immunoSEQ multiplex PCR; TCRdb lists only in-frame clones, some missing. V, J and clone size are those of that table, while D and trimming were read from the DNA. The sample consists of approximately 150,000 clones, about 86% of them appearing once. This clone was counted once. The V and J genes are TRBV6-2 or TRBV6-3 and TRBJ1-2; TRBD1 agrees at 8 bases. Sequencing was done on a sample of peripheral blood. The receptor was isolated from a woman between 65 and 79 years old with acute or convalescent COVID-19. In DNA, the CDR3 is TGTGCCAGCAGTTACGGGCAGGGGGCGCGCTATGGCTACACCTTC. Translating it yields CASSYGQGARYGYTF.